The rows below give T cell receptor beta chains drawn from one sample of a study of blood T cell repertoires in COVID-19. Using immunoSEQ multiplex PCR, the repertoire was profiled, and TCRdb retains in-frame clones only, with some absent. The table shows around 170,000 clones, with approximately 83% occurring only once. The sequencing input was peripheral blood. The receptors stem from a man between 65 and 85 years old who had recovered from COVID-19. The CDR3 runs from the conserved cysteine through the conserved F or W. The order of the fields is D gene, clone size, J gene, V gene, CDR3 protein, CDR3 DNA. The D gene is left open where the match is weak. A clone size is listed for some rows: how often the clone was seen (once, few, many), or a class if it is expanded.

D: TRBD1; size: .; J: TRBJ1-4; V: TRBV5-1; CDR3: CASSQDRNEKLFF; DNA: TGCGCCAGCAGTCAGGACAGGAATGAAAAACTGTTTTTT
D: TRBD1; size: .; J: TRBJ1-2; V: TRBV18; CDR3: CASSPWQGADGYTF; DNA: TGTGCCAGCTCACCCTGGCAGGGGGCGGATGGCTACACCTTC
D: .; size: .; J: TRBJ2-3; V: TRBV5-4; CDR3: CASSAGLGTDTQYF; DNA: TGTGCCAGCAGCGCCGGTCTGGGCACAGATACGCAGTATTTT
D: TRBD1; size: .; J: TRBJ2-1; V: TRBV6-5; CDR3: CASRGQDDNEQFF; DNA: TGTGCCAGCAGGGGACAGGACGACAATGAGCAGTTCTTC
D: .; size: .; J: TRBJ2-7; V: TRBV5-1; CDR3: CASSLETGSYEQYF; DNA: TGCGCCAGCAGCTTGGAGACGGGATCCTACGAGCAGTACTTC
D: .; size: .; J: TRBJ1-4; V: TRBV7-9; CDR3: CASSLGGLRNEKLFF; DNA: TGTGCCAGCAGCTTAGGAGGGCTCCGTAATGAAAAACTGTTTTTT
D: TRBD1; size: many; J: TRBJ2-7; V: TRBV6-5; CDR3: CASSYSGDRLSYEQYF; DNA: TGTGCCAGCAGTTACTCGGGGGACAGGTTATCCTACGAGCAGTACTTC
D: .; size: .; J: TRBJ1-2; V: TRBV7-2; CDR3: CASSSYRSSNYGYTF; DNA: TGTGCCAGCAGCTCATATAGATCGAGTAACTATGGCTACACCTTC
D: TRBD2; size: .; J: TRBJ2-7; V: TRBV6-1; CDR3: CASSTPGLAGEQYF; DNA: TGTGCCAGCAGTACCCCGGGACTAGCGGGCGAGCAGTACTTC
D: TRBD2; size: .; J: TRBJ2-7; V: TRBV5-6; CDR3: CASSQYRLALNYEQYF; DNA: TGTGCCAGCAGCCAGTATCGACTAGCGTTGAACTACGAGCAGTACTTC
D: .; size: .; J: TRBJ2-2; V: TRBV6-5; CDR3: CASKGTLNTGELFF; DNA: TGTGCCAGCAAAGGGACACTTAACACCGGGGAGCTGTTTTTT
D: TRBD1; size: .; J: TRBJ2-7; V: TRBV5-1; CDR3: CASSFEQGTTYEQYF; DNA: TGCGCCAGCAGCTTCGAACAGGGGACAACCTACGAGCAGTACTTC
D: TRBD2; size: .; J: TRBJ2-7; V: TRBV9; CDR3: CASSVGWTSGRNEQYF; DNA: TGTGCCAGCAGCGTAGGATGGACTAGCGGGAGGAACGAGCAGTACTTC
D: .; size: .; J: TRBJ1-1; V: TRBV5-1; CDR3: CASSLRASGVGTEAFF; DNA: TGCGCCAGCAGCTTGAGGGCTTCGGGGGTAGGGACTGAAGCTTTCTTT
D: .; size: .; J: TRBJ2-7; V: TRBV5-5; CDR3: CASSTILGYEQYF; DNA: TGTGCCAGCAGCACTATACTCGGGTACGAGCAGTACTTC
D: .; size: .; J: TRBJ2-1; V: TRBV9; CDR3: CASSVDPAGGNEQFF; DNA: TGTGCCAGCAGCGTAGACCCAGCCGGGGGCAATGAGCAGTTCTTC
D: .; size: .; J: TRBJ2-7; V: TRBV7-9; CDR3: CASSSEREQYF; DNA: TGTGCCAGCAGCTCTGAGAGGGAGCAGTACTTC
D: TRBD1; size: .; J: TRBJ1-2; V: TRBV9; CDR3: CASSMGQDLYGYTF; DNA: TGTGCCAGCAGCATGGGACAGGACCTCTATGGCTACACCTTC
D: TRBD1; size: .; J: TRBJ2-2; V: TRBV7-6; CDR3: CASSPTGVNTGELFF; DNA: TGTGCCAGCAGCCCGACAGGGGTGAACACCGGGGAGCTGTTTTTT
D: TRBD1; size: .; J: TRBJ2-7; V: TRBV11-2; CDR3: CASSWGTGGAYEQYF; DNA: TGTGCCAGCAGCTGGGGGACAGGGGGTGCCTACGAGCAGTACTTC
D: TRBD1; size: .; J: TRBJ1-2; V: TRBV7-9; CDR3: CASSFRTGRGYGYTF; DNA: TGTGCCAGCAGCTTCCGGACAGGGAGGGGCTATGGCTACACCTTC
D: .; size: .; J: TRBJ2-5; V: TRBV3-1/TRBV3-2; CDR3: CASSRRQIGETQYF; DNA: TGTGCCAGCAGCCGAAGACAGATCGGAGAGACCCAGTACTTC
D: TRBD2; size: .; J: TRBJ2-5; V: TRBV5-1; CDR3: CASSLASSGREETQYF; DNA: TGCGCCAGCAGCTTGGCTAGTAGCGGGAGGGAAGAGACCCAGTACTTC
D: .; size: .; J: TRBJ2-7; V: TRBV7-9; CDR3: CASSLAGARGPEQYF; DNA: TGTGCCAGCAGCTTAGCGGGCGCGCGGGGGCCCGAGCAGTACTTC
D: TRBD1; size: .; J: TRBJ2-7; V: TRBV6-5; CDR3: CASSGDRGGEQYF; DNA: TGTGCCAGCAGCGGAGACAGGGGAGGCGAGCAGTACTTC
D: TRBD2; size: .; J: TRBJ2-5; V: TRBV9; CDR3: CASSPNLLAGGKLQETQYF; DNA: TGTGCCAGCAGCCCGAATCTACTAGCGGGAGGCAAATTACAAGAGACCCAGTACTTC
D: .; size: few; J: TRBJ1-1; V: TRBV6-5; CDR3: CASSPGQGWNTEAFF; DNA: TGTGCCAGCAGCCCCGGGCAGGGCTGGAACACTGAAGCTTTCTTT
D: .; size: .; J: TRBJ2-2; V: TRBV2; CDR3: CASGGETGELFF; DNA: TGTGCCAGCGGCGGGGAGACAGGGGAGCTGTTTTTT
D: TRBD2; size: .; J: TRBJ2-7; V: TRBV6-1; CDR3: CASSEGGGSEQYF; DNA: TGTGCCAGCAGTGAAGGGGGGGGATCCGAGCAGTACTTC
D: .; size: once; J: TRBJ1-1; V: TRBV3-1/TRBV3-2; CDR3: CASSPLRGTNTEAFF; DNA: TGTGCCAGCAGCCCCCTCAGGGGCACGAACACTGAAGCTTTCTTT
D: .; size: .; J: TRBJ1-1; V: TRBV4-3; CDR3: CASSQLSAGDRAFF; DNA: TGCGCCAGCAGCCAACTTAGTGCAGGGGATCGGGCTTTCTTT
D: .; size: .; J: TRBJ2-7; V: TRBV5-1; CDR3: CASSLIGEWEQYF; DNA: TGCGCCAGCAGCTTGATCGGGGAGTGGGAGCAGTACTTC
D: .; size: .; J: TRBJ2-2; V: TRBV25-1; CDR3: CASKGGVDTGELFF; DNA: TGTGCCAGCAAAGGGGGAGTCGACACCGGGGAGCTGTTTTTT
D: TRBD1; size: once; J: TRBJ1-1; V: TRBV18; CDR3: CASSPPGQGFNTEAFF; DNA: TGTGCCAGCTCACCCCCCGGACAGGGATTTAACACTGAAGCTTTCTTT
D: TRBD2; size: .; J: TRBJ2-7; V: TRBV6-1; CDR3: CASSDTSGLYEQYF; DNA: TGTGCCAGCAGTGATACTAGCGGGCTGTACGAGCAGTACTTC
D: TRBD2; size: once; J: TRBJ2-7; V: TRBV4-3; CDR3: CASSPSGSYEQYF; DNA: TGCGCCAGCAGCCCCAGCGGGAGTTACGAGCAGTACTTC
D: TRBD2; size: .; J: TRBJ2-1; V: TRBV3-1/TRBV3-2; CDR3: CASSLGTSGRYEQFF; DNA: TGTGCCAGCAGCCTCGGGACTAGCGGTAGGTATGAGCAGTTCTTC
D: TRBD1; size: .; J: TRBJ1-4; V: TRBV7-2; CDR3: CASSLGVGQGAGEKLFF; DNA: TGTGCCAGCAGCTTAGGGGTGGGGCAGGGGGCCGGTGAAAAACTGTTTTTT
D: .; size: .; J: TRBJ2-3; V: TRBV11-3; CDR3: CASSSAGAGTDTQYF; DNA: TGTGCCAGCAGCTCCGCGGGGGCAGGCACAGATACGCAGTATTTT
D: .; size: large; J: TRBJ2-1; V: TRBV18; CDR3: CASSTTGYYNEQFF; DNA: TGTGCCAGCTCTACGACAGGATACTACAATGAGCAGTTCTTC
D: .; size: few; J: TRBJ2-2; V: TRBV9; CDR3: CASSVVGAPHPGELFF; DNA: TGTGCCAGCAGCGTAGTGGGGGCCCCGCATCCCGGGGAGCTGTTTTTT
D: TRBD1; size: .; J: TRBJ1-3; V: TRBV6-1; CDR3: CASSEVGQGSGNTIYF; DNA: TGTGCCAGCAGTGAGGTGGGACAGGGCTCTGGAAACACCATATATTTT
D: .; size: once; J: TRBJ2-7; V: TRBV5-1; CDR3: CASARDSQSYEQYF; DNA: TGCGCCAGCGCCCGAGACAGCCAGTCCTACGAGCAGTACTTC
D: TRBD2; size: .; J: TRBJ2-1; V: TRBV18; CDR3: CASSPPLAGSYNEQFF; DNA: TGTGCCAGCTCACCACCCCTAGCGGGATCCTACAATGAGCAGTTCTTC
D: .; size: few; J: TRBJ1-1; V: TRBV10-3; CDR3: CAISLQGRTEAFF; DNA: TGTGCCATCAGCTTACAGGGTCGAACTGAAGCTTTCTTT
D: .; size: .; J: TRBJ1-2; V: TRBV14; CDR3: CASSQQLGSNYGYTF; DNA: TGTGCCAGCAGCCAACAACTGGGGAGCAACTATGGCTACACCTTC
D: TRBD1; size: .; J: TRBJ2-6; V: TRBV3-1/TRBV3-2; CDR3: CASSQDRLWGQAYSGANVLTF; DNA: TGTGCCAGCAGCCAAGATAGGCTCTGGGGACAGGCCTACTCTGGGGCCAACGTCCTGACTTTC
D: TRBD1; size: .; J: TRBJ1-1; V: TRBV3-1/TRBV3-2; CDR3: CASSQDQGRGRLAFF; DNA: TGTGCCAGCAGCCAAGATCAGGGCAGGGGGCGGCTAGCTTTCTTT
D: .; size: few; J: TRBJ1-2; V: TRBV9; CDR3: CASSVASDYGYTF; DNA: TGTGCCAGCAGCGTAGCTTCAGACTATGGCTACACCTTC
D: .; size: .; J: TRBJ2-3; V: TRBV11-2; CDR3: CASSLGRGDTQYF; DNA: TGTGCCAGCAGCTTGGGTCGGGGTGATACGCAGTATTTT
D: .; size: .; J: TRBJ2-7; V: TRBV12-3/TRBV12-4; CDR3: CASSDTDSYEQYF; DNA: TGTGCCAGCAGTGACACAGATTCCTACGAGCAGTACTTC
D: TRBD1; size: few; J: TRBJ2-7; V: TRBV7-2; CDR3: CASSVTGTGIHEQYF; DNA: TGTGCCAGCAGCGTTACCGGGACAGGCATCCACGAGCAGTACTTC